These 17 T cell receptor beta chains were all obtained from the same sample, sequenced in a study of shared clonotypes between healthy human individuals. Here immunoSEQ multiplex PCR was the method, and the copy in TCRdb shows in-frame clones only, minus some. This table holds 1.4 million or so clones, about 98.5% found once. The material sequenced was naive CD4+ T cells sorted from blood. Subset meaning: CD45RA+ positively selected. These receptors all come from a young man in good health.

V gene TRBV10-2 combines with J gene TRBJ2-3; perhaps TRBD2 as D (5 bases). V was shortened by 6 bases and J by 0 bases, with 13 bases between the two germline ends. CDR1 and CDR2 (germline): WSHSY, SAAADI. The CDR3 is 15 residues long. The CDR3 region has the DNA TGCGCCAGCAGCTTGGCCGGGATCAGCACAGATACGCAGTATTTT. This sequence encodes CASSLAGISTDTQYF.

DNA of the CDR3: TGTGCCAGCAGTAAGCGACAGTCGGGGGGATGGGAGCAGTACTTC. Its protein is CASSKRQSGGWEQYF. J is TRBJ2-7 and V is TRBV6-5; 7 nucleotides line up with TRBD2. This CDR3 is built from 15 residues. The ends lost 5 bases at V and 7 bases at J; junction bases unmatched: 14. Looked up from germline, CDR1 is MNHEY and CDR2 is SVGAGI.

The gene calls are TRBV6-1 and TRBJ1-3, with D perhaps matching TRBD1 (6 bases). The V end was cut by 4 bases, the J end by 3 bases, with 10 bases between. The germline V gene has CDR1 MNHNS and CDR2 SASEGT. The CDR3 consists of 14 residues. CDR3 nucleotide sequence: TGTGCCAGCAGTGCCAACAGGGATGGAAACACCATATATTTT. The encoded protein is CASSANRDGNTIYF.

The chain is built from TRBV19 and TRBJ1-2, with 10 bases fitting TRBD1. Germline trimming cut 7 bases from V and 5 bases from J; bases unmatched to any gene: 4. This CDR3 has 13 residues. Looked up from germline, CDR1 is LNHDA and CDR2 is SQIVND (reference sequence). In DNA form, the CDR3 reads TGTGCCAGTACCGCGGACAGGGGGTATGGCTACACCTTC. Translated: CASTADRGYGYTF.

The chain couples TRBV7-9 to TRBJ2-3; 7 bases line up with TRBD1. CDR3 length: 15 residues. Germline V gives CDR1 SEHNR, CDR2 FQNEAQ (reference sequence). V dropped 4 bases and J dropped 4; count of bases not matched to a gene: 8. This CDR3 is CASSSGQAGADTQYF. The DNA of the CDR3 is TGTGCCAGCAGCTCCGGACAGGCCGGAGCAGATACGCAGTATTTT.

The J gene is TRBJ2-3, the V gene TRBV6-1; 11 bases line up with TRBD2. This CDR3 has 11 amino acids. Germline V gives CDR1 MNHNS, CDR2 SASEGT. V lost 8 bases to trimming and J lost 10 bases; unmatched junction nucleotides: 2. The CDR3, as DNA: TGTGCCAGCGGGACTAGCGGTGCGCAGTATTTT. Its translation is CASGTSGAQYF.

The V call is TRBV7-9, the J call TRBJ2-7, with D uncertain. CDR3 length: 15 amino acids. The V end lost 2 bases, the J end lost 5 bases, and 16 bases lay between the germline ends. CDR1 and CDR2 from the germline V gene are SEHNR and FQNEAQ (reference sequence). CDR3 in amino acids: CASSLSMGIKDEQYF. The CDR3 coding sequence is TGTGCCAGCAGCTTAAGCATGGGAATCAAGGACGAGCAGTACTTC.

The J gene is TRBJ1-2, the V gene TRBV14; D remains ambiguous. The ends were cut back, 1 base at V and 5 bases at J, with 11 bases in the middle. This CDR3 is 14 amino acids long. Germline CDR1 is SGHDN and CDR2 is FVKESK. The CDR3 nucleotides are TGTGCCAGCAGCCAAGGCCTCTTATTATATGGCTACACCTTC. It codes for CASSQGLLLYGYTF.

The rearrangement uses TRBV9 and TRBJ1-4, with no clear D. CDR3 length: 15 residues. Trimming left V 4 bases short and J 5 bases short, with 15 bases between. Germline CDR1 reads SGDLS; CDR2 reads YYNGEE. CDR3 nucleotides: TGTGCCAGCAGCCCCCGAGTGCGAAGCAATGAAAAACTGTTTTTT. Protein sequence: CASSPRVRSNEKLFF.

This chain joins TRBV5-1 and TRBJ2-3; TRBD1 agrees at 12 bases. Germline V CDR1 and CDR2: SGHRS, YFSETQ. The trim removed 4 bases at V and 3 bases at J, leaving 6 bases unmatched. The CDR3 length is 16 residues. The CDR3 DNA reads TGCGCCAGCAGCCCCGGGGACAGGGGGCGGACAGATACGCAGTATTTT. Amino acids: CASSPGDRGRTDTQYF. The variable domain in full, with the rest retrieved from reference TRBV5-1 and TRBJ2-3, is KAGVTQTPRYLIKTRGQQVTLSCSPISGHRSVSWYQQTPGQGLQFLFEYFSETQRNKGNFPGRFSGRQFSNSRSEMNVSTLELGDSALYLCASSPGDRGRTDTQYFGPGTRLTVL.

The chain joins TRBV18 to TRBJ2-7; TRBD1 might be the D (6 bases). Trimming cost V 3 bases and J 6 bases, with 12 bases left between them. This CDR3 is built from 13 residues. Germline CDR1 is KGHSH and CDR2 is LQKENI. This chain's CDR3 is CASSPARGFEQYF. In DNA form, the CDR3 reads TGTGCCAGCTCACCGGCGAGGGGGTTCGAGCAGTACTTC.

The genes are TRBV28 and TRBJ2-3; D ambiguous. The CDR3 sequence is 12 residues long. In germline, CDR1 is MDHEN, CDR2 SYDVKM. The V and J ends lost 1 base and 2 bases respectively, with 1 base between them. The CDR3 sequence is CASSLFTDTQYF. CDR3 coding DNA: TGTGCCAGCAGTTTATTCACAGATACGCAGTATTTT.

V usage is TRBV5-8 and J usage is TRBJ2-3; the match to TRBD2 covers 11 bases. CDR3 size: 15 residues. Germline V gives CDR1 SGHTS, CDR2 YDEGEE. V dropped 4 bases and J dropped 3; count of bases not matched to a gene: 4. CDR3 amino acids: CASSRGLAATDTQYF. As DNA, the CDR3 is TGTGCCAGCAGCAGGGGACTAGCGGCAACAGATACGCAGTATTTT.

About this clone itself: Other DNA sequences in the same sample also yield this CDR3. This chain uses TRBV29-1 with TRBJ1-1; possibly TRBD1 for D (6 bases). The length of the CDR3 is 12 residues. Germline V gene lookup returns CDR1 SQVTM and CDR2 ANQGSEA. Trimming stripped 6 bases from V and 1 base from J, with 9 bases between. The CDR3 spells CSVDRSNTEAFF. Here the CDR3 DNA reads TGCAGCGTAGACAGGTCGAACACTGAAGCTTTCTTT.

This clone came up once. This rearrangement joins TRBV11-3 to TRBJ2-7; D uncertain. The CDR3 extends over 14 amino acids. Per the germline V gene, CDR1 is SGHNT and CDR2 is YENEEA. The ends were cut back, 1 base at V and 2 bases at J, with 9 bases in the middle. DNA of the CDR3: TGTGCCAGCAGCTTAGGGCACAGTACCTACGAGCAGTACTTC. The encoded protein is CASSLGHSTYEQYF.

This chain uses TRBV27 with TRBJ2-5, with 11 nucleotides matching TRBD2. The J segment lost 4 bases and the V segment lost 3 bases, leaving 19 bases of the junction unmatched. CDR1 is MNHEY, CDR2 SMNVEV, per germline (reference sequence). The CDR3 sequence is 20 residues long. This CDR3 is CASSFRAKGTSGPGGETQYF. CDR3 DNA sequence: TGTGCCAGCAGTTTTCGGGCAAAGGGGACTAGCGGACCTGGCGGAGAGACCCAGTACTTC.

J is TRBJ2-1 and V is TRBV2; 10 bases are a match to TRBD2. V shed 2 bases and J 9 bases; nucleotides not matched to a gene: 7. The CDR3 length is 15 residues. CDR1 is SNHLY and CDR2 is FYNNEI in the germline V gene. Here the CDR3 reads CASSENLAGVSEQFF. In nucleotides, the CDR3 is TGTGCCAGCAGTGAAAACCTAGCGGGAGTGTCTGAGCAGTTCTTC.